These T cell receptor beta chains were read from a single sample in a study of blood T cell repertoires in COVID-19. Some clones are missing from TCRdb's copy, which holds only in-frame ones; the method was immunoSEQ multiplex PCR. Of roughly 290,000 clones in the sample, 70% to 90% were seen once. What was sequenced was PBMCs or T cells enriched from blood (not recorded which). Source of these receptors: a young woman who had recovered from COVID-19. Both conserved end residues are part of each CDR3. D genes are given only for firm matches. Rows give clone size only sometimes, using once, few, many, or a class for an expanded clone.

CDR3nt,CDR3aa,j_gene,v_gene,abundance,d_gene
TGTGCCAGCAGCCACGGACAGGGACAAAATCAGCCCCAGCATTTT,CASSHGQGQNQPQHF,TRBJ1-5,TRBV3-1/TRBV3-2,.,TRBD1
TGTGCCAGCTCTGGACAGGGGGTCTATGGCTACACCTTC,CASSGQGVYGYTF,TRBJ1-2,TRBV11-2,.,TRBD1
TGTGCCAGCAGTCCCGGTTGGACTGAAGCTTTCTTT,CASSPGWTEAFF,TRBJ1-1,TRBV3-1/TRBV3-2,once,.
TGTGCCAGCAGCTTCGGGGCAGGGGGATCTACAGATACGCAGTATTTT,CASSFGAGGSTDTQYF,TRBJ2-3,TRBV7-6,.,TRBD1
TGTGCCAGCAGCTTAGGGACAGGGGTAAATACCGGGGAGCTGTTTTTT,CASSLGTGVNTGELFF,TRBJ2-2,TRBV11-3,.,TRBD1
TGTGCCAGCAGCCCATTCGGGGACTACGAGCAGTACTTC,CASSPFGDYEQYF,TRBJ2-7,TRBV7-9,.,.
TGTGCCAGCAGTTTACTTTCCCCTCCTTATGGCTACACCTTC,CASSLLSPPYGYTF,TRBJ1-2,TRBV28,.,.
TGTGCCAGCAGTTCATCCCCTAGCGGCCTCACAGATACGCAGTATTTT,CASSSSPSGLTDTQYF,TRBJ2-3,TRBV7-6,.,TRBD2
TGCGCCAGCAGATGGACCCCTAGCGGGAGCTCCTACAATGAGCAGTTCTTC,CASRWTPSGSSYNEQFF,TRBJ2-1,TRBV5-1,.,TRBD2
TGTGCCAGCAGTTGGGGCCGACAGGGGTCTCAGCCCCAGCATTTT,CASSWGRQGSQPQHF,TRBJ1-5,TRBV28,few,TRBD1
TGTGCCAGAGGCGAATCGACAGGGTATAATTCACCCCTCCACTTT,CARGESTGYNSPLHF,TRBJ1-6,TRBV19,.,TRBD1
TGTGCCAGCTCACTCAGGCAGGGGGCGAGCACCGGGGAGCTGTTTTTT,CASSLRQGASTGELFF,TRBJ2-2,TRBV18,.,TRBD1
TGTGCCAGTAGTATTGCCAGAAGTAATGAAAAACTGTTTTTT,CASSIARSNEKLFF,TRBJ1-4,TRBV19,.,.